The rows below give T cell receptor beta chains drawn from one sample of a study of blood T cells in healthy people across ages. TCRdb called the 5' RACE reads again in MiXCR, with one record for every CDR3 protein. The sample lists roughly 2 million distinct CDR3 sequences; roughly 50% were seen once. The source material was blood. These receptors were taken from a woman in her forties in good health. CDR3s include the opening cysteine and the closing phenylalanine or tryptophan. Each record gives: V gene, J gene, clone size, D gene, CDR3 DNA, CDR3 protein. The D gene is left open where the match is weak. Clone size is stated in some rows and not others, as once, few, many or a class when expanded.

>TRBV6-5|TRBJ2-7|-|TRBD1
TGTGCCAGCAGTTACGGTGGGACAGCTTCCTACGAGCAGTACTTC
CASSYGGTASYEQYF
>TRBV6-5|TRBJ1-5|-|-
TGTGCCAGCCAAACCACCGCAGGGATGGGGCAGCCCCAGCATTTT
CASQTTAGMGQPQHF
>TRBV20-1|TRBJ2-5|few|-
TGCAGTGCTAGAAGAGGAACGGCTAGAGAGACCCAGTACTTC
CSARRGTARETQYF
>TRBV7-3|TRBJ2-3|-|-
TGTGCCAGCAGCTTAACAGGGCCGCAGTATTTT
CASSLTGPQYF
>TRBV4-2|TRBJ2-7|-|TRBD2
TGTGCCAGCAGCCCTGCGGGGGCTTCTAGCGGGATTTACAATGAGCAGTACTTC
CASSPAGASSGIYNEQYF
>TRBV12-5|TRBJ2-1|few|-
TGTGCTAGTGGTTCAAGCGGCCTAAGAAAGGATGAGCAGTTCTTC
CASGSSGLRKDEQFF
>TRBV20-1|TRBJ2-5|few|-
TGCAGTGCTAGAGCCCAGTGGGTTTTTGCGAGGAGCCTCGGTGAGACCCAGTACTTC
CSARAQWVFARSLGETQYF
>TRBV6-2/TRBV6-3|TRBJ1-5|-|-
TGTGCCAGCGAAGTCGGGGGAGGTCAGCCCCAGCATTTT
CASEVGGGQPQHF
>TRBV20-1|TRBJ2-7|-|TRBD2
TGCAGTGCGACCGGGACTAGCGGGAGGGGATACGAGCAGTACTTC
CSATGTSGRGYEQYF
>TRBV7-7|TRBJ2-2|-|TRBD2
TGTGCTAGCAGCTCGACTAGCGGGGGTACCGGGGAGCTGTTTTTT
CASSSTSGGTGELFF
>TRBV4-3|TRBJ2-3|-|-
TGCGCCAGCAGCCAGGTCTTCCAAGGGAGCACAGATACGCAGTATTTT
CASSQVFQGSTDTQYF
>TRBV5-1|TRBJ2-5|few|TRBD2
TGCGCCAGCAGCTCTCGTAGCGGGGTGGCAGTAGAGACCCAGTACTTC
CASSSRSGVAVETQYF
>TRBV15|TRBJ2-7|-|-
TGTGCCACCAGCAGAGATACAGGCGAGCAGTACTTC
CATSRDTGEQYF
>TRBV18|TRBJ2-4|-|-
TGTGCCAGCTCACCAGGCAGGGCTGAGCAGTACTTC
CASSPGRAEQYF
>TRBV7-2|TRBJ2-1|few|TRBD1
TGTGCCAGCAGCTTCTCCCGGGACAGGGGTCGCAATGAGCAGTTCTTC
CASSFSRDRGRNEQFF
>TRBV4-3|TRBJ2-1|-|TRBD2
TGCGCCAGCAGCCCCGGACTAGCGGGGGTTGTCAATGAGCAGTTCTTC
CASSPGLAGVVNEQFF
>TRBV13|TRBJ2-1|-|-
TGTGCCAGCAGCATGGTAGGGGGGGATGAGCAGTTCTTC
CASSMVGGDEQFF
>TRBV20-1|TRBJ1-6|-|-
TGCAGTGCGCGTGGACAGAGGTATAATTCACCCCTCCACTTT
CSARGQRYNSPLHF
>TRBV20-1|TRBJ2-7|-|-
TGCAGTGCTAGAGATGGACACCGGAGCTCCTACGAGCAGTACTTC
CSARDGHRSSYEQYF